Listed below are T cell receptor beta chains from one sample, sequenced in a study of cytomegalovirus exposure and HLA in healthy donors. Sequenced by immunoSEQ multiplex PCR; TCRdb stores in-frame clones only, minus some. This sample has 130,000 to 150,000 clones; more than 60% occur once, and the top ten carry approximately 8.8%. Source material: PBMCs. Every receptor here comes from a woman aged 45-65 years in good health and CMV-seropositive. The CDR3 runs from the conserved cysteine through the conserved F or W. D genes are given only for firm matches. Clone size is given for some rows only: seen once, a few or many times, or a class if the clone is expanded.

cdr3_aa: CASNQQGNDYGYTF; cdr3_nt: TGTGCCAGCAATCAACAGGGTAACGACTATGGCTACACCTTC; j_call: TRBJ1-2; clone_size: NA; d_call: NA; v_call: TRBV6-5
cdr3_aa: CASSPGTGRNQPQHF; cdr3_nt: TGTGCCAGCAGCCCCGGGACAGGGAGGAATCAGCCCCAGCATTTT; j_call: TRBJ1-5; clone_size: once; d_call: TRBD1; v_call: TRBV6-1
cdr3_aa: CATSPGANTGELFF; cdr3_nt: TGTGCCACCAGCCCAGGGGCGAACACCGGGGAGCTGTTTTTT; j_call: TRBJ2-2; clone_size: NA; d_call: NA; v_call: TRBV15
cdr3_aa: CASSGQTGSNSPLHF; cdr3_nt: TGTGCCAGCAGCGGACAGACAGGGTCGAATTCACCCCTCCACTTT; j_call: TRBJ1-6; clone_size: NA; d_call: TRBD1; v_call: TRBV9
cdr3_aa: CASSYTATNEKLFF; cdr3_nt: TGTGCCAGCAGTTACACTGCAACTAATGAAAAACTGTTTTTT; j_call: TRBJ1-4; clone_size: NA; d_call: NA; v_call: TRBV6-6
cdr3_aa: CASSLGQVGRQPQHF; cdr3_nt: TGTGCCAGCAGCTTGGGACAAGTAGGGAGACAGCCCCAGCATTTT; j_call: TRBJ1-5; clone_size: NA; d_call: NA; v_call: TRBV6-1
cdr3_aa: CASSVDSSGGETQYF; cdr3_nt: TGTGCCAGTAGTGTCGACTCGTCGGGTGGGGAGACCCAGTACTTC; j_call: TRBJ2-5; clone_size: few; d_call: NA; v_call: TRBV19
cdr3_aa: CASSGTGRDTGELFF; cdr3_nt: TGTGCCAGCAGCGGAACAGGGAGGGACACCGGGGAGCTGTTTTTT; j_call: TRBJ2-2; clone_size: NA; d_call: NA; v_call: TRBV7-9
cdr3_aa: CASSGGLAGFSSTDTQYF; cdr3_nt: TGTGCCAGCAGCGGGGGACTAGCGGGGTTCAGTAGCACAGATACGCAGTATTTT; j_call: TRBJ2-3; clone_size: NA; d_call: TRBD2; v_call: TRBV4-2
cdr3_aa: CSVETPSYEQYF; cdr3_nt: TGCAGCGTTGAGACACCCTCCTACGAGCAGTACTTC; j_call: TRBJ2-7; clone_size: NA; d_call: NA; v_call: TRBV29-1
cdr3_aa: CASSPQGGRGELFF; cdr3_nt: TGTGCCAGCAGCCCGCAGGGAGGGCGCGGGGAGCTGTTTTTT; j_call: TRBJ2-2; clone_size: once; d_call: TRBD2; v_call: TRBV7-3
cdr3_aa: CASSPNPKYSEQFF; cdr3_nt: TGTGCCAGCTCACCCAACCCAAAGTACAGTGAGCAGTTCTTC; j_call: TRBJ2-1; clone_size: NA; d_call: NA; v_call: TRBV18
cdr3_aa: CASSFRGTGELFF; cdr3_nt: TGTGCCAGCAGCTTTCGCGGCACCGGGGAGCTGTTTTTT; j_call: TRBJ2-2; clone_size: NA; d_call: NA; v_call: TRBV7-3
cdr3_aa: CASSGQGASNEKLFF; cdr3_nt: TGCGCCAGCAGCGGCCAGGGGGCCTCTAATGAAAAACTGTTTTTT; j_call: TRBJ1-4; clone_size: NA; d_call: TRBD1; v_call: TRBV5-1
cdr3_aa: CASLSPRDYGYTF; cdr3_nt: TGTGCCAGCCTAAGCCCTAGAGACTATGGCTACACCTTC; j_call: TRBJ1-2; clone_size: NA; d_call: NA; v_call: TRBV9
cdr3_aa: CAWKNRRTDTQYF; cdr3_nt: TGTGCCTGGAAGAACAGACGCACAGATACGCAGTATTTT; j_call: TRBJ2-3; clone_size: once; d_call: NA; v_call: TRBV30
cdr3_aa: CASSTGGTEAFF; cdr3_nt: TGTGCCAGCAGTACAGGGGGCACTGAAGCTTTCTTT; j_call: TRBJ1-1; clone_size: NA; d_call: TRBD1; v_call: TRBV28
cdr3_aa: CASNPGGPWSNQPQHF; cdr3_nt: TGTGCCAGCAACCCGGGGGGCCCCTGGAGCAATCAGCCCCAGCATTTT; j_call: TRBJ1-5; clone_size: NA; d_call: NA; v_call: TRBV5-6
cdr3_aa: CASKIGGIDEQFF; cdr3_nt: TGTGCCAGCAAAATAGGGGGCATCGATGAGCAGTTCTTC; j_call: TRBJ2-1; clone_size: NA; d_call: TRBD1; v_call: TRBV28
cdr3_aa: CASSRTGGSYEQYF; cdr3_nt: TGTGCCAGCAGTCGTACAGGGGGATCCTACGAGCAGTACTTC; j_call: TRBJ2-7; clone_size: once; d_call: TRBD1; v_call: TRBV6-5
cdr3_aa: CASSSGTGGLSNQPQHF; cdr3_nt: TGTGCCAGCAGCTCCGGGACAGGGGGCTTGAGCAATCAGCCCCAGCATTTT; j_call: TRBJ1-5; clone_size: NA; d_call: TRBD1; v_call: TRBV5-4
cdr3_aa: CAISGMGQGRNTEAFF; cdr3_nt: TGTGCCATCAGTGGGATGGGACAGGGGAGGAACACTGAAGCTTTCTTT; j_call: TRBJ1-1; clone_size: few; d_call: TRBD1; v_call: TRBV10-3
cdr3_aa: CAPIRGFYEQYF; cdr3_nt: TGTGCCCCAATCCGAGGGTTCTACGAGCAGTACTTC; j_call: TRBJ2-7; clone_size: NA; d_call: NA; v_call: TRBV5-5
cdr3_aa: CASSALVQTNQPQHF; cdr3_nt: TGTGCCAGCTCTGCCTTGGTACAGACCAATCAGCCCCAGCATTTT; j_call: TRBJ1-5; clone_size: NA; d_call: NA; v_call: TRBV18
cdr3_aa: CASSSGVSTNEQFF; cdr3_nt: TGTGCCAGCAGTTCCGGAGTCTCTACCAATGAGCAGTTCTTC; j_call: TRBJ2-1; clone_size: NA; d_call: NA; v_call: TRBV9
cdr3_aa: CASSRISGGSYEQYF; cdr3_nt: TGTGCCAGCAGCCGGATAAGCGGGGGGTCCTACGAGCAGTACTTC; j_call: TRBJ2-7; clone_size: NA; d_call: TRBD2; v_call: TRBV7-3
cdr3_aa: CASKQGAHYSNQPQHF; cdr3_nt: TGTGCCAGTAAACAGGGGGCTCACTATAGCAATCAGCCCCAGCATTTT; j_call: TRBJ1-5; clone_size: NA; d_call: TRBD1; v_call: TRBV19
cdr3_aa: CASSATGGRETQYF; cdr3_nt: TGCGCCAGCAGCGCGACAGGGGGCCGAGAGACCCAGTACTTC; j_call: TRBJ2-5; clone_size: NA; d_call: TRBD1; v_call: TRBV5-1
cdr3_aa: CASSLATGPETQYF; cdr3_nt: TGTGCCAGCAGCTTGGCTACAGGGCCAGAGACCCAGTACTTC; j_call: TRBJ2-5; clone_size: NA; d_call: NA; v_call: TRBV5-4
cdr3_aa: CASSTSGTGGSIQYF; cdr3_nt: TGCGCCAGCAGCACAAGCGGGACAGGGGGCAGCATTCAGTACTTC; j_call: TRBJ2-4; clone_size: NA; d_call: TRBD1; v_call: TRBV5-1
cdr3_aa: CASSPTGTTNEKLFF; cdr3_nt: TGTGCCAGCAGCCCTACAGGGACAACTAATGAAAAACTGTTTTTT; j_call: TRBJ1-4; clone_size: NA; d_call: NA; v_call: TRBV7-2
cdr3_aa: CASRTSGDSYEQYF; cdr3_nt: TGTGCCAGCAGAACATCCGGGGACTCCTACGAGCAGTACTTC; j_call: TRBJ2-7; clone_size: NA; d_call: NA; v_call: TRBV7-9
cdr3_aa: CASSLEWDRAQETQYF; cdr3_nt: TGTGCCAGCAGCCTTGAATGGGACAGGGCTCAAGAGACCCAGTACTTC; j_call: TRBJ2-5; clone_size: once; d_call: TRBD1; v_call: TRBV9
cdr3_aa: CASSSPGQTYTGELFF; cdr3_nt: TGTGCCAGCAGTTCCCCGGGACAAACCTACACCGGGGAGCTGTTTTTT; j_call: TRBJ2-2; clone_size: NA; d_call: NA; v_call: TRBV28
cdr3_aa: CSVDSGGAETQYF; cdr3_nt: TGCAGCGTTGACAGCGGGGGGGCGGAGACCCAGTACTTC; j_call: TRBJ2-5; clone_size: NA; d_call: TRBD2; v_call: TRBV29-1
cdr3_aa: CASSPGQGGRYTF; cdr3_nt: TGTGCCAGCAGCCCGGGACAGGGCGGTCGCTACACCTTC; j_call: TRBJ1-2; clone_size: NA; d_call: TRBD1; v_call: TRBV6-5
cdr3_aa: CSVEDHMYGSSNYGYTF; cdr3_nt: TGCAGCGTTGAAGATCATATGTATGGCTCCAGTAACTATGGCTACACCTTC; j_call: TRBJ1-2; clone_size: NA; d_call: NA; v_call: TRBV29-1
cdr3_aa: CASSFTGRDGYTF; cdr3_nt: TGTGCCAGCAGCTTTACCGGGAGGGATGGCTACACCTTC; j_call: TRBJ1-2; clone_size: NA; d_call: NA; v_call: TRBV7-9
cdr3_aa: CASSGDRVSYEQYF; cdr3_nt: TGTGCCAGCAGTGGGGACAGGGTCTCCTACGAGCAGTACTTC; j_call: TRBJ2-7; clone_size: NA; d_call: TRBD1; v_call: TRBV6-1
cdr3_aa: CASSPHTEYTEAFF; cdr3_nt: TGTGCCAGCAGCCCACACACGGAGTACACTGAAGCTTTCTTT; j_call: TRBJ1-1; clone_size: NA; d_call: NA; v_call: TRBV7-3
cdr3_aa: CASSESTGYEQYF; cdr3_nt: TGTGCCAGCAGTGAATCGACAGGCTACGAGCAGTACTTC; j_call: TRBJ2-7; clone_size: NA; d_call: NA; v_call: TRBV6-5
cdr3_aa: CASSEFPGSPLHF; cdr3_nt: TGTGCCAGCAGTGAATTCCCGGGGTCACCCCTCCACTTT; j_call: TRBJ1-6; clone_size: NA; d_call: NA; v_call: TRBV25-1